This TCR beta chain stems from a study of regulatory T cells in long-lasting Graves disease. About the research overall: Graves' disease counted as persistent after over 5 years of antithyroid drugs with positive TSH receptor antibodies.

Time point meaning: persistent/refractory GD, antithyroid drugs over 5 years with positive TRAb. From PBMCs, RNA was extracted and then used to make the TCR library. This clonotype showed up many times. V was trimmed by 2 bases and J by 4 bases, leaving 11 bases between them. CDR1 and CDR2 from the germline V gene are MNHEY and SVGAGI. The CDR3 covers 14 residues. With iRepertoire HTBI primers and Arm-PCR of CDR3 regions, TCR beta libraries were built. As processed by the authors: The study identified roughly 59 TRBV and approximately 14 TRBJ segments across samples. TCRdb re-derived calls from the multiplex PCR reads in MiXCR, one entry per CDR3 protein. These V and J calls are TCRdb output, not the study's own analysis. The table lists around 510,000 distinct CDR3 sequences, less than 25% of them singletons, with 7% to 10% in the top ten.

The rearrangement uses TRBV6-5 and TRBJ1-1; D possibly corresponds to TRBD1 (5 bases). The sequencing used peripheral blood mononuclear cells (PBMCs), collected when the disease was refractory, from a patient treated with antithyroid drugs. The receptor was isolated from a female donor with Graves disease. The CDR3 nucleotides read TGTGCCAGCAGTTACGCCAGGGAAGGCACTGAAGCTTTCTTT. Translating it yields CASSYAREGTEAFF.